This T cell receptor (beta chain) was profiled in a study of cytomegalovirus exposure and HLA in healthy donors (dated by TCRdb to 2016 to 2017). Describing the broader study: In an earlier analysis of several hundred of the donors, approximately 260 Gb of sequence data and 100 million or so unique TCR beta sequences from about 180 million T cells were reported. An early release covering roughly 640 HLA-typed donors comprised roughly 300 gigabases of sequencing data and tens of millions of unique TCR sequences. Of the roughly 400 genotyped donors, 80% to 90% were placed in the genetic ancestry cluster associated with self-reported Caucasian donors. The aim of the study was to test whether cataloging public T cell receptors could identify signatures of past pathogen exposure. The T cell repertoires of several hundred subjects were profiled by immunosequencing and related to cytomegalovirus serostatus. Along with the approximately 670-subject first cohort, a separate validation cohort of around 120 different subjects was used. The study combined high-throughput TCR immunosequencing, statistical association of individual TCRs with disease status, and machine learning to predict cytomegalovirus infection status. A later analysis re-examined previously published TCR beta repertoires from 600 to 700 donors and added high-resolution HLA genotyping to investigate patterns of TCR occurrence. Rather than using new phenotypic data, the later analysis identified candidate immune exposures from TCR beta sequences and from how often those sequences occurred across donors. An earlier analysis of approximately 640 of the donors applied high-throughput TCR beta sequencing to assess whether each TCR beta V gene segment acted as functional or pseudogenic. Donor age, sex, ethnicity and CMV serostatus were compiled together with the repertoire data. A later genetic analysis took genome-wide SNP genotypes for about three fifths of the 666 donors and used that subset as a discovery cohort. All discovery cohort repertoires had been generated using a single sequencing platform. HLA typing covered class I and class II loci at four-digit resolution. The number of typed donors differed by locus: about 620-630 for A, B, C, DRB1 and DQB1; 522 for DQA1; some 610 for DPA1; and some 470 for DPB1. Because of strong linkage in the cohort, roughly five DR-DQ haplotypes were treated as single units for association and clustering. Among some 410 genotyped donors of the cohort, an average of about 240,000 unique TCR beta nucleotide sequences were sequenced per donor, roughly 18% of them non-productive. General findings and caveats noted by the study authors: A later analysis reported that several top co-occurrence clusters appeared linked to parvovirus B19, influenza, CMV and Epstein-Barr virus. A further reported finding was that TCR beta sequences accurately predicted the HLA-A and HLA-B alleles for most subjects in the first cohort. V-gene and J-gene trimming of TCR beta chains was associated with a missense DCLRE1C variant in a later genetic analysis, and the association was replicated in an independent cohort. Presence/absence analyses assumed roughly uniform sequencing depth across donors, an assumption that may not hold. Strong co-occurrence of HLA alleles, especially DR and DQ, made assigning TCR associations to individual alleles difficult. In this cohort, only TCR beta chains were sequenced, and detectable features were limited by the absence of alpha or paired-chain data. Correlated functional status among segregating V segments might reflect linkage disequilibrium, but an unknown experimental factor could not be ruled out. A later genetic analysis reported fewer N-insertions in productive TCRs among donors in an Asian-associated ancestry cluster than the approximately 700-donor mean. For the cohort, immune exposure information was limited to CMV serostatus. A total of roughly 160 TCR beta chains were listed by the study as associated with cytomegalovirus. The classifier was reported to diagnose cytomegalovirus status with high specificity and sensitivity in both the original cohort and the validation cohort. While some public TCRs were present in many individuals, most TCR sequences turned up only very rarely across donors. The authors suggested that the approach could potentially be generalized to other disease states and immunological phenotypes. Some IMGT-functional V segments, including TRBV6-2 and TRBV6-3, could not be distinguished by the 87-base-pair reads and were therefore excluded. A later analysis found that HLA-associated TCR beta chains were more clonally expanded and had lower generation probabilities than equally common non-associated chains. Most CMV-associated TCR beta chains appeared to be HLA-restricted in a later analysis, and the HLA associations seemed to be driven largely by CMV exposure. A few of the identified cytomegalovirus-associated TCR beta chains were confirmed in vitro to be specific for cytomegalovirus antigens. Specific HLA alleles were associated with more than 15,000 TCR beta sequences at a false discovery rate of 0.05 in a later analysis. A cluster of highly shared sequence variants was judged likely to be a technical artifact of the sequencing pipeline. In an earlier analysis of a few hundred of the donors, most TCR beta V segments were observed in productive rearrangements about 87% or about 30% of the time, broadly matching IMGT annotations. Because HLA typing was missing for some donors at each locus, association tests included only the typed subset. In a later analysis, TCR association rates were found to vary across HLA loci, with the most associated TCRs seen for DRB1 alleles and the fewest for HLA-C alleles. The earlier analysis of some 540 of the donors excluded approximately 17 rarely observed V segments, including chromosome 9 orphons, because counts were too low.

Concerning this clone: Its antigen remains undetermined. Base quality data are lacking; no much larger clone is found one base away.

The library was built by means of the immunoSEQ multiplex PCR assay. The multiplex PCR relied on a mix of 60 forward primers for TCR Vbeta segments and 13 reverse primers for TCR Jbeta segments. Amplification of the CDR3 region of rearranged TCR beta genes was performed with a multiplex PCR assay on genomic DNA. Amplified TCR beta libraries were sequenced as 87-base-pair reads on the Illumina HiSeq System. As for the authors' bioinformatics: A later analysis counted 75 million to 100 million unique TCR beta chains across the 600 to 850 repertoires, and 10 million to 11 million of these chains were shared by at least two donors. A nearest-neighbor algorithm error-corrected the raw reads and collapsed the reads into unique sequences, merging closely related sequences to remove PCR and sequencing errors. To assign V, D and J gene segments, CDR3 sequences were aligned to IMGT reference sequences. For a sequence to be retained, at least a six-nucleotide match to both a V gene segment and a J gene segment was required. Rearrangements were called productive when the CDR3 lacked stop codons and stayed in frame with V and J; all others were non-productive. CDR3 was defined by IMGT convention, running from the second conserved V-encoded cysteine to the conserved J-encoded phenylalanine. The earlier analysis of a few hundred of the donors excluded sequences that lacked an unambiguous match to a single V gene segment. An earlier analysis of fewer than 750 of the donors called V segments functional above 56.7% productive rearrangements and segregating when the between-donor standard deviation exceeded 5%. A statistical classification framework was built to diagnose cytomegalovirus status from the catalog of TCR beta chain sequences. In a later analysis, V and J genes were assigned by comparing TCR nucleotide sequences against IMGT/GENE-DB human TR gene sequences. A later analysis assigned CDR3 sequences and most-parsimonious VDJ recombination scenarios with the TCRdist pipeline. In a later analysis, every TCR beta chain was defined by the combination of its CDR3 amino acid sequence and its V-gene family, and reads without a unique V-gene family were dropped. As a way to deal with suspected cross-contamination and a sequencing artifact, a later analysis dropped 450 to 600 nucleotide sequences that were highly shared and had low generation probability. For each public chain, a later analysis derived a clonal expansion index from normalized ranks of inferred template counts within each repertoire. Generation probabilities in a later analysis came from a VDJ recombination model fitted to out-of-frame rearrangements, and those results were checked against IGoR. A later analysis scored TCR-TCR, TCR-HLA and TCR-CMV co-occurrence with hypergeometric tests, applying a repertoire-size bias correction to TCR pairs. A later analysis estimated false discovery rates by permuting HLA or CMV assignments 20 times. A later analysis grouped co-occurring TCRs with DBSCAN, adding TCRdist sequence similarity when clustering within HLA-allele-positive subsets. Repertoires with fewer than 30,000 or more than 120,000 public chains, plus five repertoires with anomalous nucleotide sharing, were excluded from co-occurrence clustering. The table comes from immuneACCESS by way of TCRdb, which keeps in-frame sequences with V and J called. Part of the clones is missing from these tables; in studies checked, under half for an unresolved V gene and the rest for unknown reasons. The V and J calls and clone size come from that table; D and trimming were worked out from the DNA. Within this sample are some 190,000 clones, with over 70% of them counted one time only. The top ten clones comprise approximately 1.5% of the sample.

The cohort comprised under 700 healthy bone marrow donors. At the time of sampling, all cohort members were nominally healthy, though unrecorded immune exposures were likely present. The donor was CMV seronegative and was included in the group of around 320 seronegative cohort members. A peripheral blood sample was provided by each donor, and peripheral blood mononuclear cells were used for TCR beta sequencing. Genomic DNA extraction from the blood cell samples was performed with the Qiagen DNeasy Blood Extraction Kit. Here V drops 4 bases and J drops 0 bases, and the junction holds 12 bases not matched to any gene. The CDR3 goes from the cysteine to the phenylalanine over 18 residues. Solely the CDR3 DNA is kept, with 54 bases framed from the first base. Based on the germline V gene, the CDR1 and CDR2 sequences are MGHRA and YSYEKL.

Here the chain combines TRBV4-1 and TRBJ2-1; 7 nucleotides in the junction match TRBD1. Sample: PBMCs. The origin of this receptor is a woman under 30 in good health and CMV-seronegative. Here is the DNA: TGCGCCAGCAGCCGCAGCAGGGGGTCGATTAGCTCCTACAATGAGCAGTTCTTC. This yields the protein CASSRSRGSISSYNEQFF.